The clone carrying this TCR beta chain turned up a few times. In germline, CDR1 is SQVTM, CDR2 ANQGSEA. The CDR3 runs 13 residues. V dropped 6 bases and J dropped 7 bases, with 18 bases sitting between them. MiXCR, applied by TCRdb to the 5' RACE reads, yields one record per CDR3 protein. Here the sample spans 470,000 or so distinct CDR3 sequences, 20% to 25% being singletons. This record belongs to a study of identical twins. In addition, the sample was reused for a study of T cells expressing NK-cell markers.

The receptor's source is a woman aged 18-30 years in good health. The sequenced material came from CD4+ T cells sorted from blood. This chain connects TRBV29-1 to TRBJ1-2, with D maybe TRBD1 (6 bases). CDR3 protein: CSVFRDKVTGYTF. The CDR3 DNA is TGCAGCGTCTTCCGGGACAAAGTAACTGGCTACACCTTC.